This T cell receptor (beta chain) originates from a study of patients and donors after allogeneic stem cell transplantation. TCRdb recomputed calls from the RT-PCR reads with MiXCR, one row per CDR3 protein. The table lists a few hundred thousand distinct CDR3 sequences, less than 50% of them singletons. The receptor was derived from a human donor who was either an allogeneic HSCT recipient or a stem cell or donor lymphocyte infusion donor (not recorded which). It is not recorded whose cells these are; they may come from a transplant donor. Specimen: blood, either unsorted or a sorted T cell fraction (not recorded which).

CDR3 loop: CASSLAQTKTEAFF. The CDR3 nucleotides read TGTGCCAGCAGCTTAGCTCAGACTAAGACTGAAGCTTTCTTT. The chain joins TRBV7-9 to TRBJ1-1; D call uncertain. V was shortened by 0 bases and J by 5 bases, with 10 bases between the two germline ends. The CDR3 loop spans 14 amino acids. Germline values: CDR1 SEHNR, CDR2 FQNEAQ (reference sequence).